This TCR beta chain derives from a study of monozygotic twins with inflammatory bowel disease. As for this clonotype: Its antigen is still unknown.

Broader study findings: Researchers were unable to tell different T cell subtypes apart.

Using the 5' RACE reads, TCRdb records one entry per CDR3 protein without DNA. Recorded here are around 450,000 distinct CDR3 sequences; the top ten clones represent 2.4%. CDR3 length: 13 amino acids. The germline V gene has CDR1 ENHRY and CDR2 SYGVKD. The chain has TRBV10-3 and TRBJ2-5; absent DNA, TCRdb's TRBD1 call cannot be checked. This TCR was sampled from a human donor with ulcerative colitis or Crohn's disease, or a healthy co-twin of an affected twin (not recorded which). Sequencing used blood. CDR3 sequence reads: CATRADLGEAQYF.